These T cell receptor beta chains were read from a single sample in a study of TIL therapy for anti-PD-1-resistant metastatic lung cancer. Clones were read by immunoSEQ multiplex PCR, and TCRdb kept only the in-frame ones, dropping some. Among 55,000 to 65,000 clones listed, around 63% were seen once. The sample here was blood, taken at baseline. The receptor set was obtained from a person between 25 and 80 years old with non-small cell lung cancer. Each CDR3 is given with its conserved first and last residue. The D gene is left open where the match is weak. Clone size is given for some rows only: seen once, a few or many times, or a class if the clone is expanded.

j_call v_call clone_size d_call cdr3_nt cdr3_aa
TRBJ2-3 TRBV30 NA NA TGTGCCTGGAAGAGAGATACGCAGTATTTT CAWKRDTQYF
TRBJ1-5 TRBV10-3 few NA TGTGCCATCAGTGAATCCCTACATCAGCCCCAGCATTTT CAISESLHQPQHF
TRBJ2-1 TRBV5-1 NA NA TGCGCCAGCAGCCCGTGGGGGGAAGGGTACAATGAGCAGTTCTTC CASSPWGEGYNEQFF
TRBJ1-1 TRBV5-4 NA TRBD1 TGTGCCAGCAGCTTCAGGGGGGCGTCTGAAGCTTTCTTT CASSFRGASEAFF
TRBJ2-7 TRBV11-2 NA TRBD1 TGTGCCAGCAGCTTGCAACCCGGGACAGGCGGCTACGAGCAGTACTTC CASSLQPGTGGYEQYF
TRBJ2-7 TRBV27 NA TRBD2 TGTGCCAGCAGTTTATCTATTCTGTGGCTAGCGGAGTCCTACGAGCAGTACTTC CASSLSILWLAESYEQYF
TRBJ2-7 TRBV28 NA NA TGTGCCAGCAGTTCCTCGGGGGAGCAGTACTTC CASSSSGEQYF
TRBJ1-1 TRBV27 NA NA TGTGCCACCTCTTCGGGCAGATTGAACACTGAAGCTTTCTTT CATSSGRLNTEAFF
TRBJ2-5 TRBV6-5 NA NA TGTGCCAGCAGGGTAACGGGAGAGGGGGAGACCCAGTACTTC CASRVTGEGETQYF
TRBJ1-5 TRBV7-2 few TRBD1 TGTGCCAGCAGCTTAGGAGCAGGGGGTAGCAATCAGCCCCAGCATTTT CASSLGAGGSNQPQHF
TRBJ1-4 TRBV7-9 NA NA TGTGCCAGCAGCTTAGGACAGATAAATGAAAAACTGTTTTTT CASSLGQINEKLFF
TRBJ2-1 TRBV6-5 NA TRBD1 TGTGCCAGCAGTTACGTCCAGGGGGAATCGTGGAATGAGCAGTTCTTC CASSYVQGESWNEQFF
TRBJ2-1 TRBV5-1 NA TRBD2 TGCGCCAGCAGCACTAGCGGGGGCGAGCAGTTCTTC CASSTSGGEQFF
TRBJ2-7 TRBV2 few TRBD2 TGTGCCAGCAGTGATCCCGGGACTAGCGGCCACTACGAGCAGTACTTC CASSDPGTSGHYEQYF
TRBJ1-1 TRBV6-4 NA NA TGTGCCAGCAGTGACTCGGTTCCTGAAGCTTTCTTT CASSDSVPEAFF
TRBJ1-2 TRBV6-1 few TRBD1 TGTGCCAGCAGTGAAGCGCTCACAGGGGGCGGCTATGGCTACACCTTC CASSEALTGGGYGYTF
TRBJ1-1 TRBV4-1 NA NA TGCGCCAGCAGCCAAGATGCAGGGGCCACTGAAGCTTTCTTT CASSQDAGATEAFF
TRBJ2-3 TRBV7-9 NA NA TGTGCCAGCAGCATAAGCACAGATACGCAGTATTTT CASSISTDTQYF
TRBJ2-6 TRBV6-1 NA NA TGTGCCAGCAGTGCAAGCTCTGGGGCCAACGTCCTGACTTTC CASSASSGANVLTF
TRBJ1-2 TRBV30 NA NA TGTGCCTGGAGTGGTGGCAGCACCATGGGAGGCTACACCTTC CAWSGGSTMGGYTF
TRBJ2-7 TRBV12-5 NA NA TGTGCTAGTGGGGCAGGGTTTTACGAGCAGTACTTC CASGAGFYEQYF
TRBJ2-3 TRBV6-1 NA NA TGTGCCAGCACCTCCGGTGTCCTTTTTGGTACGCAGTATTTT CASTSGVLFGTQYF
TRBJ2-7 TRBV30 NA NA TGTGCCTGGAGTGGGGCAGGGGGGACTTGGGTCTACGAGCAGTACTTC CAWSGAGGTWVYEQYF
TRBJ2-1 TRBV30 NA NA TGTGCCTGGACCAAAGGTAGCGGCACCTACAATGAGCAGTTCTTC CAWTKGSGTYNEQFF
TRBJ1-6 TRBV5-6 NA NA TGTGCCAGCAGCCGGGACCGTTATAATTCACCCCTCCACTTT CASSRDRYNSPLHF
TRBJ1-6 TRBV28 NA NA TGTGCCAGCGGACCGAACTATTCACCCCTCCACTTT CASGPNYSPLHF
TRBJ1-1 TRBV10-1 NA TRBD1 TGCGCCAGCAGTCCACAGGGGGCGGTCGGGTACGCTGAAGCTTTCTTT CASSPQGAVGYAEAFF
TRBJ2-1 TRBV2 NA NA TGTGCCAGTTTAAGGGCAGGGAATAGGGATGAGCAGTTCTTC CASLRAGNRDEQFF
TRBJ2-6 TRBV14 NA NA TGTGCCAGCAGCCAAGATCGGGGACATCGCTCTGGGGCCAACGTCCTGACTTTC CASSQDRGHRSGANVLTF
TRBJ2-3 TRBV9 once NA TGTGCCAGCAGCGTCCGATCGAGGGCAGATACGCAGTATTTT CASSVRSRADTQYF
TRBJ2-1 TRBV30 once TRBD2 TGTGCCTGGAGCCCGACTAGCAGCCCCTACAATGAGCAGTTCTTC CAWSPTSSPYNEQFF
TRBJ1-1 TRBV28 few NA TGTGCCAGCAGTTTATCAGACACTGAAGCTTTCTTT CASSLSDTEAFF
TRBJ1-1 TRBV6-5 NA NA TGTGCCAGCAACCGCCCAGATGGGTACACTGAAGCTTTCTTT CASNRPDGYTEAFF
TRBJ2-3 TRBV5-4 NA TRBD2 TGTGCCAGCACCGAGGAAGGACTAGCGGGAGCAGATACGCAGTATTTT CASTEEGLAGADTQYF
TRBJ2-7 TRBV7-9 NA TRBD2 TGTGCCAGCAGCCTCGGTGGGGGGGTCCCCTACGAGCAGTACTTC CASSLGGGVPYEQYF
TRBJ2-3 TRBV6-1 NA TRBD2 TGTGCCAGCAGTACTAGCGGGGGTACAGATACGCAGTATTTT CASSTSGGTDTQYF
TRBJ2-1 TRBV25-1 NA TRBD2 TGTGCCAGCAGTGACTTAAGGACTAGCGGGAGCTACAATGAGCAGTTCTTC CASSDLRTSGSYNEQFF
TRBJ2-5 TRBV6-6 NA NA TGTGCCAGCAGTTACCGGGGAGAAGAGACCCAGTACTTC CASSYRGEETQYF
TRBJ1-1 TRBV15 few NA TGTGCCACCAGCAGAGAGGGGGGGATTGAAGCTTTCTTT CATSREGGIEAFF
TRBJ2-7 TRBV11-2 NA NA TGTGCCAGCAGCTTCCTTGGGGCCTCCTACGAGCAGTACTTC CASSFLGASYEQYF
TRBJ2-7 TRBV6-5 NA NA TGTGCCAGCAGTTACTCGCACGGCCGCGGCCCTCGGGAGCAGTACTTC CASSYSHGRGPREQYF
TRBJ2-2 TRBV6-4 NA NA TGTGCCAGCAGTGTTGGTACCACCCGGTCCGGGGAGCTGTTTTTT CASSVGTTRSGELFF
TRBJ2-5 TRBV7-9 NA TRBD2 TGTGCCAGCAGCTTATCTTTGGGCGGGGGGGCCCCCCTCCAAGAGACCCAGTACTTC CASSLSLGGGAPLQETQYF
TRBJ1-1 TRBV5-1 NA NA TGCGCCAGCAGCTTCGACGGGGCCAACACTGAAGCTTTCTTT CASSFDGANTEAFF
TRBJ2-1 TRBV2 NA NA TGTGCCAGCATGGCTTACGCATACAATGAGCAGTTCTTC CASMAYAYNEQFF
TRBJ2-1 TRBV5-3 NA TRBD2 TGTGCCAGAAGCCCTGGGACTAGCGATGGTAGCTCCTACAATGAGCAGTTCTTC CARSPGTSDGSSYNEQFF
TRBJ2-5 TRBV7-6 NA TRBD2 TGTGCCAGCAGCCGCGCTACGTTACCCCGGGGGGGACAAGAGACCCAGTACTTC CASSRATLPRGGQETQYF
TRBJ1-2 TRBV11-2 NA TRBD1 TGTGCCAGCAGCTCTACAGGGGGCTCCTATGGCTACACCTTC CASSSTGGSYGYTF
TRBJ2-3 TRBV10-3 few NA TGTGCCACCCTGGGATCTACAGATACGCAGTATTTT CATLGSTDTQYF